This T cell receptor beta chain was sequenced in a study of T cell therapy after organ transplantation. Regarding time point: 20-29 weeks after completion of therapy. Measured with immunoSEQ multiplex PCR; TCRdb has only the in-frame clones, and not every one. The profile shows approximately 3,500 clones, roughly two thirds of them singletons. This CDR3 has 17 amino acids. Germline values: CDR1 SEHNR, CDR2 FQNEAQ (reference sequence). V was pared by 5 bases and J by 6 bases, with 11 bases of the junction left unmatched. This clone was detected once. Its antigen remains unknown. Sequences were derived from CD8+ T cells from blood, sampled after autologous CMV-specific T cell therapy. The chain has TRBV7-9 and TRBJ1-4; 11 nucleotides match TRBD1. The sequence was obtained from a human patient who had received a solid organ transplant and had CMV disease. Some T cells may trace back to the graft donor. The CDR3 sequence is CASSRADRGPFYEKLFF. CDR3 in DNA: TGTGCCAGCAGCCGAGCGGACAGGGGGCCTTTTTATGAAAAACTGTTTTTT.